The 7 T cell receptor beta chains below all came from one sample that was sequenced in a study of Tregs in tolerant kidney transplant recipients. Profiling relied on immunoSEQ multiplex PCR, and the TCRdb table lists in-frame clones only, not all of them. Of tens of thousands of clones listed, 95% to 98% are singletons. The source material was Tregs from blood, sampled before the transplant. The source of these receptors is a human donor who received a combined kidney and bone marrow transplant.

The rearrangement joins TRBV2 to TRBJ2-5, with no clear D. The CDR3 has 11 residues. The germline gives CDR1 SNHLY, CDR2 FYNNEI. The V end was cut by 6 bases, the J end by 3 bases, with 5 bases between. CDR3 in DNA: TGTGCCAGCAGCCTCGAAGAGACCCAGTACTTC. Amino acid sequence: CASSLEETQYF.

This chain links TRBV6-5 with TRBJ2-7; the D gene is possibly TRBD1 (5 bases). V was pared by 10 bases and J by 3 bases, with 16 bases between. CDR3 length: 13 amino acids. Germline V gene lookup returns CDR1 MNHEY and CDR2 SVGAGI. CDR3 residues: CATRGAGHYEQYF. The CDR3 DNA reads TGTGCCACCCGTGGGGCAGGTCACTACGAGCAGTACTTC.

In this sample, this clone turned up once. The chain links TRBV4-2 to TRBJ1-1; 10 nucleotides agree with TRBD1. The length of the CDR3 is 14 residues. The ends lost 0 bases at V and 11 bases at J; junction bases unmatched: 6. Germline CDR1 is LGHNA and CDR2 is YNFKEQ. This CDR3 is CASSQDPADRGAFF. As DNA, the CDR3 is TGTGCCAGCAGCCAAGATCCGGCGGACAGGGGGGCTTTCTTT.

As regards this clone: One junction end disagrees with the germline gene, perhaps due to a read error. The chain's CDR3 is CASSPRGTEYGF. The DNA for the CDR3 is TGTGCCAGCTCACCACGAGGGACAGAGTATGGTTTT. The chain carries TRBV18 and TRBJ2-3; 7 bases match TRBD1. Per germline, CDR1 KGHSH and CDR2 LQKENI. The CDR3 consists of 12 residues. Using reference TRBV18 and TRBJ2-3 for the parts outside the CDR3, the full variable domain is NAGVMQNPRHLVRRRGQEARLRCSPMKGHSHVYWYRQLPEEGLKFMVYLQKENIIDESGMPKERFSAEFPKEGPSILRIQQVVRGDSAAYFCASSPRGTEYGFGPGTRLTVL.

The rearrangement joins TRBV5-1 to TRBJ1-4; TRBD1 is a possible D gene (5 bases). The CDR3 is 16 residues long. Germline-derived CDR1 and CDR2 are SGHRS and YFSETQ. V gave up 4 bases and J gave up 3 bases, with 16 bases separating them. The CDR3 DNA reads as TGCGCCAGCAGCCCGCTAAGGGACTCACCTAATGAAAAACTGTTTTTT. Translation gives CASSPLRDSPNEKLFF.

This rearrangement joins TRBV7-6 to TRBJ2-3, with 9 bases matching TRBD2. Germline assignment: CDR1 SGHVS and CDR2 FNYEAQ. V lost 2 bases to trimming and J lost 9 bases; unmatched junction nucleotides: 12. This CDR3 is built from 16 residues. The CDR3 region is CASSLMPSGARLTQYF. CDR3 in DNA: TGTGCCAGCAGCTTAATGCCTAGCGGGGCCCGATTAACGCAGTATTTT.

The V call is TRBV30, the J call TRBJ1-3; the match to TRBD1 covers 9 bases. The length of the CDR3 is 16 residues. V lost 3 bases to trimming and J lost 8 bases; unmatched junction nucleotides: 14. Germline CDR1 reads GTSNPN; CDR2 reads SVGIG (reference sequence). This CDR3 reads CAWSVPIGTGMDTIYF. CDR3 sequence (DNA): TGTGCCTGGAGCGTGCCTATTGGGACAGGGATGGACACCATATATTTT.